This TCR beta chain was sequenced for a study of graft-versus-host responses after intestinal transplantation. Study-level results: Allografts carried high graft-versus-host to host-versus-graft clonal ratios in patients having graft-donor T cell macrochimerism. The highest levels of circulating GvH clones went along with early declines in HvG clones after transplant.

Some clones are missing from TCRdb's copy, which holds only in-frame ones; the method was immunoSEQ multiplex PCR. The data hold under 95,000 clones, with roughly four fifths observed a single time. J was trimmed by 7 bases and V by 1 base; bases with no gene match: 3. The CDR3 is made up of 14 amino acids. CDR1 SGHDN and CDR2 FVKESK come from the germline V gene. Notes on this clone: Its antigen is still unknown.

This TCR was sampled from a human donor who received an intestinal transplant. The source material was unstimulated CD4+ T cells sorted from spleen or lymph node cells, sampled before intestinal transplant. The V and J genes are TRBV14 and TRBJ2-7, with 11 bases identical to TRBD2. CDR3 nucleotide sequence: TGTGCCAGCAGCCAAGTAGCGGGAGGGGGGGAGCAGTACTTC. It codes for CASSQVAGGGEQYF.